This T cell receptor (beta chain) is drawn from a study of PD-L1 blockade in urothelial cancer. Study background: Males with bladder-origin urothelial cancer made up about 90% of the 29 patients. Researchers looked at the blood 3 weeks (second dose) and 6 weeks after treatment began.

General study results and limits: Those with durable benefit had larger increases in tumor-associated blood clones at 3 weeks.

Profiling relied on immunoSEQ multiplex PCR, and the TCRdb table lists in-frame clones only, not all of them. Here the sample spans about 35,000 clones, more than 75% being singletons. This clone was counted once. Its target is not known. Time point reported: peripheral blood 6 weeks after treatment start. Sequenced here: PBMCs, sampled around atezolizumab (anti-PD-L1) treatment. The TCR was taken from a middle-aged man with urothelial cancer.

The CDR3 sequence is CASSLTGTRNEKLFF. The CDR3 bases are TGTGCCAGCTCTTTAACAGGGACCCGTAATGAAAAACTGTTTTTT. The rearrangement links TRBV18 to TRBJ1-4, with D possibly being TRBD1 (6 bases). Germline loops: CDR1 KGHSH, CDR2 LQKENI. Trimming left V 6 bases short and J 4 bases short, with 15 bases between. The CDR3 has 15 amino acids. Full variable domain (outside the CDR3, taken from reference TRBV18 and TRBJ1-4): NAGVMQNPRHLVRRRGQEARLRCSPMKGHSHVYWYRQLPEEGLKFMVYLQKENIIDESGMPKERFSAEFPKEGPSILRIQQVVRGDSAAYFCASSLTGTRNEKLFFGSGTQLSVL.